The sequence of this T cell receptor (beta chain) was determined in a study of shared clonotypes between healthy human individuals. Study conclusions and caveats: Naive subsets tended to show greater estimated richness than memory subsets.

CDR3 length: 14 residues. CDR1 is SEHNR and CDR2 is FQNEAQ in the germline V gene (reference sequence). V was clipped by 3 bases and J by 6 bases, with 12 bases between them. Remarks on this clone: Its target is unknown.

There were only Caucasian adults among the donors, and all lived in Nashville, Tennessee. A deep-level run was used for the assay. Several immunoSEQ plates received, in even portions, the genomic DNA of each subset. The repertoire was sequenced with immunoSEQ multiplex PCR; TCRdb's copy has only in-frame clones and lacks some. This table has 2 million to 2.5 million clones, approximately 95% appearing once. The receptor was isolated from a man younger than 35 in good health. Some clones in this sample may be carry-over from other donors' samples. J is TRBJ2-1 and V is TRBV7-9; a weak D match, TRBD1 (6 bases). Specimen: naive CD4+ T cells from PBMCs. Subset given: CD45RA+ positively selected. CDR3 bases: TGTGCCAGCAGCTTGATACAGGGTGTCAATGAGCAGTTCTTC. Translation gives CASSLIQGVNEQFF.